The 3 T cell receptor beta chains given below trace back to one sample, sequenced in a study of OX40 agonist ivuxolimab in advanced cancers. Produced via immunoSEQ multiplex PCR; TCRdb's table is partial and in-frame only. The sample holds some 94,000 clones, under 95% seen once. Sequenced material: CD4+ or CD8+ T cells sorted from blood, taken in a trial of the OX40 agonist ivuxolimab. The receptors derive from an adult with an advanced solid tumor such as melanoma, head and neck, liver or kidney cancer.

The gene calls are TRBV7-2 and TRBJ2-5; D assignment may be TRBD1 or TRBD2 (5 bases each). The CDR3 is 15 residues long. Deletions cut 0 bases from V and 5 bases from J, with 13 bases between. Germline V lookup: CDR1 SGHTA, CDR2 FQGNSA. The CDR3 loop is CASSLALGVRETQYF. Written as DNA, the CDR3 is TGTGCCAGCAGCTTAGCACTAGGGGTACGTGAGACCCAGTACTTC. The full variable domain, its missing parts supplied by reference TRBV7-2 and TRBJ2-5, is GAGVSQSPSNKVTEKGKDVELRCDPISGHTALYWYRQSLGQGLEFLIYFQGNSAPDKSGLPSDRFSAERTGGSVSTLTIQRTQQEDSAVYLCASSLALGVRETQYFGPGTRLLVL.

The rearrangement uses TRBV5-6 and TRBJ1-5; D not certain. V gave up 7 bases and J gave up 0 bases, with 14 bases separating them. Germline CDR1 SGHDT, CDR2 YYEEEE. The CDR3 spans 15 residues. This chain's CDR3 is CASWRWVDSNQPQHF. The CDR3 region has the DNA TGTGCCAGCTGGCGGTGGGTTGATAGCAATCAGCCCCAGCATTTT.

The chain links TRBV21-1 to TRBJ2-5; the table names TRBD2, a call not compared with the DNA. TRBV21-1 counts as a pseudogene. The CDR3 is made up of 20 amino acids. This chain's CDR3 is CASSKRDAGGPPRHQETQYF. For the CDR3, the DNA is TGTGCCAGCAGCAAAAGGGATGCGGGAGGGCCGCCTCGGCACCAAGAGACCCAGTACTTC.